This T cell receptor (beta chain) came from a study of radiation and T cells in renal cell carcinoma. The method was immunoSEQ multiplex PCR; TCRdb's version includes in-frame clones alone and lacks a portion of them. In the table there are 15,000 to 20,000 clones, 50% to 70% of which are singletons. Turning to this clone: Its antigen is currently unknown.

Per germline, CDR1 MDHEN and CDR2 SYDVKM. Trimming removed 8 bases at V and 3 bases at J, with 11 bases between. The CDR3 contains 13 residues. Treatment in this sample: 15 Gy SBRT to primary tumor, nephrectomy 4 weeks later. Nephrectomy followed 15 Gy stereotactic body radiation by 4 weeks. Study-wide results and limits: Sampling covered only 0.9 to 1 g of each tumor. No pretreatment tumor biopsies were available for baseline clonotypes.

This sample comprised tumor tissue, obtained from a patient whose treatment included radiotherapy and nephrectomy. The clonotype was recovered from a man between 50 and 59 years old with renal cell carcinoma. The rearrangement uses TRBV28 and TRBJ1-5; D unresolved. CDR3 bases: TGTGCCAGCGGAACGAGTGCCAATCAGCCCCAGCATTTT. The encoded protein is CASGTSANQPQHF.